The 23 T cell receptor beta chains below come from one sample, sequenced in a study of control samples from healthy donors and cancer patients. This table comes from immunoSEQ multiplex PCR, and its TCRdb copy is limited to in-frame clones, with some not included. The sample contains 78,000 or so clones, more than 75% of which appear only once. The sequenced sample consisted of blood. The origin of the receptors is a man between 45 and 60 years old in good health.

V usage is TRBV19 and J usage is TRBJ2-1; 9 bases align to TRBD2. V trimming: 6 bases; J trimming: 4 bases; junction bases outside the gene matches: 7. The CDR3 spans 15 residues. CDR1 LNHDA and CDR2 SQIVND come from the germline V gene (reference sequence). DNA for the CDR3: TGTGCCAGTAGATCTCTAGCGGGAAGTTACAATGAGCAGTTCTTC. It codes for CASRSLAGSYNEQFF. The full variable domain, completed using reference TRBV19 and TRBJ2-1, is DGGITQSPKYLFRKEGQNVTLSCEQNLNHDAMYWYRQDPGQGLRLIYYSQIVNDFQKGDIAEGYSVSREKKESFPLTVTSAQKNPTAFYLCASRSLAGSYNEQFFGPGTRLTVL.

The rearrangement uses TRBV27 and TRBJ2-5, with 7 bases that match TRBD1. This CDR3 has 14 residues. CDR1 MNHEY and CDR2 SMNVEV come from the germline V gene (reference sequence). Losses at the gene ends were 8 bases for V and 1 base for J; bases not matched to a gene: 7. The CDR3 sequence: CASHQGTAQETQYF. DNA for the CDR3: TGTGCCAGCCACCAGGGGACAGCCCAAGAGACCCAGTACTTC.

This clone has only one observation. V usage is TRBV18 and J usage is TRBJ2-1; D uncertain. The CDR3 spans 21 residues. Per the germline V gene, CDR1 is KGHSH and CDR2 is LQKENI. V dropped 0 bases and J dropped 0 bases, with 24 bases sitting between them. The CDR3 is CASSPPATRPPDVRSYNEQFF. CDR3 nucleotide sequence: TGTGCCAGCTCACCACCCGCCACCCGACCCCCTGACGTTCGCTCCTACAATGAGCAGTTCTTC.

The chain combines TRBV30 with TRBJ2-2; 8 bases are shared with TRBD1. The trim removed 5 bases at V and 0 bases at J, leaving 11 bases unmatched. Germline V gene lookup returns CDR1 GTSNPN and CDR2 SVGIG (reference sequence). There are 17 residues in the CDR3. The CDR3 sequence is CAWAGTGFFSNTGELFF. In DNA, the CDR3 is TGTGCCTGGGCCGGGACAGGATTCTTTTCGAACACCGGGGAGCTGTTTTTT.

J is TRBJ2-1 and V is TRBV12-3 or TRBV12-4; TRBD2 matches 8 bases. The CDR3 length is 12 residues. With 2 bases clipped from V and 12 bases from J, the junction kept 3 bases outside the gene matches. In DNA, the CDR3 is TGTGCCAGCAGTTTACCGGCGGGAGGGCAGTTCTTC. This sequence encodes CASSLPAGGQFF.

This chain links TRBV6-4 with TRBJ2-1; D is undetermined. Trimming stripped 10 bases from V and 5 bases from J, with 12 bases between. Germline-derived CDR1 and CDR2 are MRHNA and SNTAGT. The CDR3 is 12 amino acids. Here the CDR3 reads CATPDRDNEQFF. Written as DNA, the CDR3 is TGTGCCACACCGGACCGGGACAATGAGCAGTTCTTC.

This clone has a handful of counts. This rearrangement joins TRBV15 to TRBJ2-3; perhaps TRBD2 as D (6 bases). V lost 4 bases and J 11 bases, leaving 13 bases between the germline ends. Germline V lookup: CDR1 LNHNV, CDR2 YYDKDF (reference sequence). This CDR3 has 12 amino acids. The chain's CDR3 is CATSMGTGLQYF. The CDR3 DNA reads TGTGCCACCAGCATGGGGACGGGACTGCAGTATTTT.

The gene calls are TRBV6-5 and TRBJ1-1; D may be TRBD1 (5 bases). The V end lost 11 bases, the J end lost 5 bases, and 12 bases lay between the germline ends. The CDR3 covers 11 residues. Germline loops: CDR1 MNHEY, CDR2 SVGAGI. The CDR3 loop is CAGGTRTEAFF. CDR3 coding DNA: TGTGCCGGAGGGACCCGGACTGAAGCTTTCTTT.

This clone was found a few times. The chain couples TRBV2 to TRBJ1-1; D uncertain. The CDR3 runs to 12 residues. The V end was cut by 4 bases, the J end by 7 bases, with 10 bases between. Germline CDR1 is SNHLY and CDR2 is FYNNEI. The CDR3 sequence is CASSGAWGEAFF. The CDR3 region has the DNA TGTGCCAGCAGTGGCGCTTGGGGTGAAGCTTTCTTT.

This chain links TRBV5-6 with TRBJ2-2; D may match TRBD1 or TRBD2 (5 bases each). Trimming shortened V by 4 bases and J by 4 bases, and 14 bases separated the two germline ends. The CDR3 has 15 residues. Per germline, CDR1 SGHDT and CDR2 YYEEEE. For the CDR3, the DNA is TGTGCCAGCAGCAAACCCTGGGACCGCACCGGGGAGCTGTTTTTT. Amino acids: CASSKPWDRTGELFF.

This clone showed up just a few times. This rearrangement joins TRBV6-1 to TRBJ1-3; D is perhaps TRBD1 (5 bases). The germline CDR1 and CDR2 sequences are MNHNS and SASEGT. V lost 2 bases and J lost 4, with 15 bases in between. The CDR3 loop spans 16 amino acids. The CDR3 bases are TGTGCCAGCAGTGAAAAAGAGCCAGGGCTCGGAAACACCATATATTTT. The encoded protein is CASSEKEPGLGNTIYF.

The chain carries TRBV6-6 and TRBJ1-1; D remains ambiguous. Germline V gene sequence: CDR1 MNHNY, CDR2 SVGAGI (reference sequence). The CDR3 sequence is 12 residues long. V was clipped by 8 bases and J by 1 base, with 8 bases between them. The CDR3 sequence is CASCISNTEAFF. CDR3 coding DNA: TGTGCCAGCTGTATCTCGAACACTGAAGCTTTCTTT.

The gene calls are TRBV6-5 and TRBJ2-3, with D possibly TRBD1 on 6 matching bases. CDR3 size: 16 residues. Germline lookup yields CDR1 MNHEY and CDR2 SVGAGI. V shed 2 bases and J shed 1 base, with 13 bases lying between them. CDR3 in amino acids: CASSYKGVGGTDTQYF. In nucleotides, the CDR3 is TGTGCCAGCAGTTACAAGGGGGTGGGGGGCACAGATACGCAGTATTTT.

The chain has TRBV11-3 and TRBJ1-2; 7 bases fit TRBD1. This CDR3 is built from 16 residues. With V trimmed by 1 base and J by 0 bases, 5 bases remained unmatched. From germline, CDR1 is SGHNT and CDR2 YENEEA. Written as DNA, the CDR3 is TGTGCCAGCAGCTTAGGTGGGACAGCAGCTAACTATGGCTACACCTTC. This codes for CASSLGGTAANYGYTF. Using reference TRBV11-3 and TRBJ1-2 for the parts outside the CDR3, the full variable domain is EAGVVQSPRYKIIEKKQPVAFWCNPISGHNTLYWYLQNLGQGPELLIRYENEEAVDDSQLPKDRFSAERLKGVDSTLKIQPAELGDSAVYLCASSLGGTAANYGYTFGSGTRLTVV.

The V gene is TRBV5-1, the J gene TRBJ2-1, with D tentatively TRBD2 (6 bases). With 0 bases removed from V and 4 bases from J, the gap between germline ends came to 11 bases. Germline CDR1 reads SGHRS; CDR2 reads YFSETQ. This CDR3 is built from 15 residues. The CDR3 DNA sequence: TGCGCCAGCAGCTTGGCTAGCGCCGGGTACAATGAGCAGTTCTTC. Translating it yields CASSLASAGYNEQFF.

The chain uses TRBV7-9 and TRBJ1-4; 9 nucleotides line up with TRBD1. Germline loops: CDR1 SEHNR, CDR2 FQNEAQ (reference sequence). V gave up 5 bases and J gave up 7 bases; unmatched junction bases: 5. The CDR3 runs 14 residues. The CDR3 protein is CASSTHRGPEKLFF. The CDR3 nucleotides read TGTGCCAGCAGCACCCACAGGGGGCCTGAAAAACTGTTTTTT.

The chain is built from TRBV19 and TRBJ1-1; D is unclear. Looked up from germline, CDR1 is LNHDA and CDR2 is SQIVND (reference sequence). V lost 3 bases and J 1 base, leaving 21 bases between the germline ends. The CDR3 is 18 residues long. The CDR3, as DNA: TGTGCCAGTAGTATGGAAGGGATCGCCCCAGATGCGAACACTGAAGCTTTCTTT. Residues: CASSMEGIAPDANTEAFF. Full variable domain (outside the CDR3, taken from reference TRBV19 and TRBJ1-1): DGGITQSPKYLFRKEGQNVTLSCEQNLNHDAMYWYRQDPGQGLRLIYYSQIVNDFQKGDIAEGYSVSREKKESFPLTVTSAQKNPTAFYLCASSMEGIAPDANTEAFFGQGTRLTVV.

The chain recombines TRBV14 with TRBJ2-7; D may be TRBD2 (5 bases). Trimming removed 4 bases at V and 6 bases at J, with 13 bases between. The CDR3 runs 13 residues. Germline CDR1 and CDR2: SGHDN and FVKESK. CDR3 sequence: CASSPGLPTEQYF. The CDR3 DNA sequence: TGTGCCAGCAGCCCCGGACTGCCTACCGAGCAGTACTTC. The variable domain in full, with the rest retrieved from reference TRBV14 and TRBJ2-7, is EAGVTQFPSHSVIEKGQTVTLRCDPISGHDNLYWYRRVMGKEIKFLLHFVKESKQDESGMPNNRFLAERTGGTYSTLKVQPAELEDSGVYFCASSPGLPTEQYFGPGTRLTVT.

This sequence joins TRBV19 and TRBJ1-2; D unresolved. CDR3 length equals 14 residues. CDR1 and CDR2 from the germline V gene are LNHDA and SQIVND (reference sequence). With 5 bases removed from V and 2 bases from J, the gap between germline ends came to 12 bases. CDR3 residues: CASSAGLPNYGYTF. CDR3 coding DNA: TGTGCCAGTAGTGCCGGCCTACCCAACTATGGCTACACCTTC.

The rearrangement joins TRBV11-3 to TRBJ2-7; the match to TRBD2 covers 10 bases. This CDR3 is built from 16 residues. J was trimmed by 1 base and V by 5 bases; bases with no gene match: 8. The germline CDR1 and CDR2 sequences are SGHNT and YENEEA. CDR3 protein: CASSQPGLARSYEQYF. CDR3 DNA: TGTGCCAGCAGCCAACCGGGACTAGCGCGATCCTACGAGCAGTACTTC. The full variable domain, with the rest looked up from reference TRBV11-3 and TRBJ2-7, is EAGVVQSPRYKIIEKKQPVAFWCNPISGHNTLYWYLQNLGQGPELLIRYENEEAVDDSQLPKDRFSAERLKGVDSTLKIQPAELGDSAVYLCASSQPGLARSYEQYFGPGTRLTVT.

V is TRBV2 and J is TRBJ2-7, with 12 nucleotides matching TRBD1. This CDR3 has 13 residues. V dropped 6 bases and J dropped 8; count of bases not matched to a gene: 5. Per germline, CDR1 SNHLY and CDR2 FYNNEI. Written as DNA, the CDR3 is TGTGCCAGCAGCGGGACAGGGGGCGTTCAGCAGTACTTC. It specifies CASSGTGGVQQYF.

The chain recombines TRBV7-2 with TRBJ2-5, with 10 bases identical to TRBD2. The germline gives CDR1 SGHTA, CDR2 FQGNSA. This CDR3 comprises 17 residues. V lost 5 bases and J lost 1; bases outside the gene matches: 10. The CDR3 reads CASSPLRGTSVQETQYF. The CDR3 DNA reads TGTGCCAGCAGCCCACTACGAGGGACTAGCGTCCAAGAGACCCAGTACTTC.

This CDR3 reads CASSLQSTEAFF. As DNA, the CDR3 is TGTGCCAGCAGCTTACAGAGCACTGAAGCTTTCTTT. This chain uses TRBV11-3 with TRBJ1-1, with unresolved D. The CDR3 runs to 12 residues. Trimming left V 2 bases short and J 4 bases short, with 5 bases between. Looked up from germline, CDR1 is SGHNT and CDR2 is YENEEA.